The 20 T cell receptor beta chains below were found in one sample sequenced in a study of neurological immune-mediated disorders. TCRdb itself ran the 5' RACE reads through MiXCR, one entry per CDR3 protein. This sample carries fewer than 85,000 distinct CDR3 sequences, roughly 3.9% of them seen once, and the ten largest clones take 1% to 1.5%. Material for sequencing was PBMCs. Every receptor here comes from a man between 25 and 39 years old with multiple sclerosis.

This clonotype was counted ten times or more. V and J are TRBV5-1 and TRBJ2-7; 12 bases are shared with TRBD1. J was trimmed by 5 bases and V by 4 bases; bases with no gene match: 4. Germline V gene data show CDR1 as SGHRS and CDR2 as YFSETQ. This CDR3 has 14 residues. CDR3 nucleotides: TGCGCCAGCAGCCCAGGGACAGGGGGCCACGAGCAGTACTTC. Amino acids: CASSPGTGGHEQYF. Supplemented by reference TRBV5-1 and TRBJ2-7, the full variable domain reads KAGVTQTPRYLIKTRGQQVTLSCSPISGHRSVSWYQQTPGQGLQFLFEYFSETQRNKGNFPGRFSGRQFSNSRSEMNVSTLELGDSALYLCASSPGTGGHEQYFGPGTRLTVT.

In this sample, this clonotype turned up many times. The V call is TRBV12-3 or TRBV12-4, the J call TRBJ2-3; the D gene is possibly TRBD1 (5 bases). This CDR3 is built from 14 residues. The ends were cut back, 4 bases at V and 7 bases at J, with 15 bases in the middle. The CDR3 reads CASSSQGVRYTQYF. DNA of the CDR3: TGTGCCAGCAGTTCTCAGGGTGTACGATATACGCAGTATTTT.

This clonotype was seen ten or more times. The chain joins TRBV4-3 to TRBJ1-1, with 8 positions matching TRBD1. The CDR3 loop spans 17 amino acids. Trimming took 3 bases from V and 2 from J; bases not matched to a gene: 11. Germline CDR1 reads LGHNA; CDR2 reads YSLEER. The CDR3 loop reads CASSHYGQGPYNTEAFF. CDR3 coding DNA: TGCGCCAGCAGCCATTACGGACAGGGCCCATACAACACTGAAGCTTTCTTT.

This clonotype was seen repeatedly, ten times or more. The rearrangement uses TRBV7-2 and TRBJ2-3; D ambiguous. V gave up 3 bases and J gave up 7 bases, with 5 bases separating them. Germline lookup yields CDR1 SGHTA and CDR2 FQGNSA. CDR3 length: 11 amino acids. In nucleotides, the CDR3 is TGTGCCAGCAGCTTCATGAATACGCAGTATTTT. It is translated as CASSFMNTQYF.

This clonotype has ten or more counts. J is TRBJ2-7 and V is TRBV10-3; D could derive from TRBD1 or TRBD2 (5 bases each). The germline CDR1 and CDR2 sequences are ENHRY and SYGVKD. V gave up 4 bases and J gave up 7 bases, with 20 bases separating them. The CDR3 length is 15 residues. The chain's CDR3 is CAISVIGPEGYEQYF. CDR3 nucleotides: TGTGCCATCAGTGTAATAGGGCCCGAGGGGTATGAGCAGTACTTC.

By frequency in the sample, this clonotype is medium-sized. The chain recombines TRBV12-5 with TRBJ1-1; unclear D gene. Trimming stripped 6 bases from V and 0 bases from J, with 23 bases between. The CDR3 loop spans 18 amino acids. Germline lookup yields CDR1 LGHNT and CDR2 FRNRAP. The CDR3 region is CASGLNPGKGNMNTEAFF. The CDR3 bases are TGTGCTAGTGGATTAAACCCCGGTAAGGGCAACATGAACACTGAAGCTTTCTTT.

The V and J genes are TRBV7-8 and TRBJ2-7; tentative D call: TRBD2 (7 bases). V was trimmed by 5 bases and J by 3 bases, leaving 17 bases between them. The CDR3 runs 15 residues. The V gene's germline CDR1 is SGHVS and CDR2 FQNEAQ. CDR3 residues: CASSVVGGGGYEQYF. The CDR3, as DNA: TGTGCCAGCAGCGTCGTAGGGGGGGGTGGCTACGAGCAGTACTTC.

This clonotype occurred many times. The chain uses TRBV11-2 and TRBJ2-7; 8 bases fit TRBD1. V shed 5 bases and J 2 bases; nucleotides not matched to a gene: 8. This CDR3 region has 15 residues. Germline V gene lookup returns CDR1 SGHAT and CDR2 FQNNGV. CDR3 coding DNA: TGTGCCAGCAGCACCCGGCTACAGGGGGCCTACGAGCAGTACTTC. It encodes CASSTRLQGAYEQYF.

At least ten counts were recorded for this clonotype. V gene TRBV11-2 combines with J gene TRBJ1-2; possible D gene TRBD1, 6 bases. Trimming cost V 4 bases and J 7 bases, with 13 bases left between them. CDR1 and CDR2 from the germline V gene are SGHAT and FQNNGV. The CDR3 sequence is 13 residues long. The CDR3 coding sequence is TGTGCCAGCAGCTCAGGACAGTTCCTTGGCTACACCTTC. Protein product: CASSSGQFLGYTF.

This clonotype has ten or more counts. The genes are TRBV14 and TRBJ1-2; TRBD1 might be the D (6 bases). Trimming left V 1 base short and J 1 base short, with 13 bases between. The length of the CDR3 is 16 residues. CDR1 and CDR2 from the germline V gene are SGHDN and FVKESK. The CDR3 nucleotides are TGTGCCAGCAGCCAAGGGGGGGCTTTTTTTAACTATGGCTACACCTTC. Its translation: CASSQGGAFFNYGYTF. Filled out from reference TRBV14 and TRBJ1-2, the complete variable domain reads EAGVTQFPSHSVIEKGQTVTLRCDPISGHDNLYWYRRVMGKEIKFLLHFVKESKQDESGMPNNRFLAERTGGTYSTLKVQPAELEDSGVYFCASSQGGAFFNYGYTFGSGTRLTVV.

The table lists this clonotype with a few counts. V usage is TRBV29-1 and J usage is TRBJ1-2; no firm D call. The CDR3 has 12 residues. The germline CDR1 and CDR2 sequences are SQVTM and ANQGSEA. With 4 bases removed from V and 2 bases from J, the gap between germline ends came to 8 bases. This chain's CDR3 is CSVGRSNYGYTF. In nucleotides, the CDR3 is TGCAGCGTTGGGCGGAGCAACTATGGCTACACCTTC.

The table lists this clonotype with many counts. This chain uses TRBV15 with TRBJ1-5; no definite D call. Between the trimmed V and J ends, which lost 4 bases and 4 bases, there was a span of 11 bases. This CDR3 contains 14 residues. Germline V gene lookup returns CDR1 LNHNV and CDR2 YYDKDF (reference sequence). As DNA, the CDR3 is TGTGCCACCAGCATCAGTTTAGGGAATCAGCCCCAGCATTTT. Its translation is CATSISLGNQPQHF.

This clonotype appeared many times. The chain is built from TRBV5-5 and TRBJ1-2; 7 positions match TRBD1. CDR1 and CDR2 from the germline V gene are SGHKS and YYEKEE (reference sequence). The length of the CDR3 is 13 residues. The J segment lost 3 bases and the V segment lost 4 bases, leaving 3 bases of the junction unmatched. CDR3 region: CASSRGGDYGYTF. The CDR3 coding sequence is TGTGCCAGCAGCAGAGGGGGCGACTATGGCTACACCTTC.

Many counts were recorded for this clonotype. The V call is TRBV10-3, the J call TRBJ2-5; D gene unclear. The CDR3 totals 15 residues. V lost 0 bases to trimming and J lost 4 bases, with 12 bases between them. The germline V gene encodes CDR1 ENHRY and CDR2 SYGVKD. The CDR3 loop reads CAISESGATRETQYF. The CDR3 nucleotides are TGTGCCATCAGTGAGTCAGGTGCAACGAGAGAGACCCAGTACTTC.

This clonotype occurred many times. The V call is TRBV29-1, the J call TRBJ1-1; 8 nucleotides match TRBD1. The CDR3 contains 15 residues. The germline gives CDR1 SQVTM, CDR2 ANQGSEA. J gave up 4 bases and V 0 bases, and 7 bases lay outside the gene matches. CDR3 sequence reads: CSVEEWTGSGTEAFF. The CDR3 DNA sequence: TGCAGCGTTGAAGAGTGGACAGGGTCAGGCACTGAAGCTTTCTTT.

In its sample, this clonotype was seen many times. The rearrangement joins TRBV6-1 to TRBJ2-7; 8 bases align to TRBD1. The CDR3 is 14 residues long. From germline, CDR1 is MNHNS and CDR2 SASEGT. Losses at the gene ends were 6 bases for V and 2 bases for J; bases not matched to a gene: 6. CDR3 coding DNA: TGTGCCAGCAGACGACAGGGGCCTGCCTACGAGCAGTACTTC. Its translation: CASRRQGPAYEQYF.

This clonotype was seen at least ten times. The rearrangement links TRBV12-3 or TRBV12-4 to TRBJ2-2, with 7 bases aligning to TRBD1. Trimming at V came to 6 bases and at J to 5 bases, leaving 12 bases not matched to a gene. This CDR3 comprises 16 residues. CDR3 region: CASSRGRDRGTGELFF. The CDR3 DNA reads as TGTGCCAGCAGCCGAGGCCGGGACAGAGGAACCGGGGAGCTGTTTTTT.

V is TRBV20-1 and J is TRBJ1-2, with 7 bases fitting TRBD1. The CDR3 has 15 amino acids. Trimming cost V 2 bases and J 2 bases; bases outside gene matches: 8. The germline V gene has CDR1 DFQATT and CDR2 SNEGSKA (reference sequence). CDR3 in amino acids: CSARPPTGTNYGYTF. The CDR3 bases are TGCAGTGCTAGACCACCGACAGGGACCAACTATGGCTACACCTTC.

This clonotype was observed at least ten times. The CDR3 DNA sequence: TGCAGTGCTAGGGACAGGGGTGACAATGAGCAGTTCTTC. Its protein product is CSARDRGDNEQFF. This chain connects TRBV20-1 to TRBJ2-1, with 9 bases fitting TRBD1. V was clipped by 3 bases and J by 5 bases; unmatched bases: 2. This CDR3 region has 13 residues. CDR1 DFQATT and CDR2 SNEGSKA come from the germline V gene (reference sequence).

This clonotype was counted ten times or more. The chain uses TRBV7-6 and TRBJ2-5; no clear D. The CDR3 is 14 amino acids. V was clipped by 0 bases and J by 1 base, with 6 bases between them. Germline CDR1 and CDR2: SGHVS and FNYEAQ. The CDR3 here is CASSLAQIQETQYF. CDR3 sequence (DNA): TGTGCCAGCAGCTTAGCCCAAATCCAAGAGACCCAGTACTTC. The whole variable domain, filled in from reference TRBV7-6 and TRBJ2-5, reads GAGVSQSPRYKVTKRGQDVALRCDPISGHVSLYWYRQALGQGPEFLTYFNYEAQQDKSGLPNDRFSAERPEGSISTLTIQRTEQRDSAMYRCASSLAQIQETQYFGPGTRLLVL.